The clone carrying this T cell receptor beta chain was seen ten or more times. An end of the junction differs from the germline gene, which may be a read error. Arm-PCR of CDR3 regions and iRepertoire HTBI primers were used to build TCR beta libraries. TCRdb ran MiXCR on the multiplex PCR reads and lists one entry per CDR3 protein. The sample gives around 230,000 distinct CDR3 sequences, around 19% of which show up once; around 20% is in the top ten. As for time point: newly diagnosed GD, antithyroid drugs for less than 3 months. PBMC RNA was the source of the TCR library. The CDR3 contains 16 residues. Germline V CDR1 and CDR2: SGHAT, FQDESV (reference sequence). This specimen comes from a study of regulatory T cells in long-lasting Graves disease.

The chain joins TRBV11-1 to TRBJ2-1; TRBD2 aligns across 7 bases. The material was peripheral blood mononuclear cells (PBMCs), obtained at new diagnosis, from a patient treated with antithyroid drugs. This TCR was sampled from a female donor with Graves disease. In nucleotides, the CDR3 is TGTGCCAGCAGCTTAGCTTGGGGACTACCCTACTATGAGCAGTTCTTC. It codes for CASSLAWGLPYYEQFF.